Listed below are T cell receptor beta chains from one sample, sequenced in a study of Ad26.COV2.S vaccination and SARS-CoV-2 variants. Produced via immunoSEQ multiplex PCR; TCRdb's table is partial and in-frame only. The sample consists of about 350,000 clones, 88% of them appearing once. The source material was peripheral blood, sampled in a trial of Ad26.COV2.S vaccine versus placebo. The receptors shown here come from a person aged 18 to 59 who received the Ad26.COV2.S COVID-19 vaccine or a placebo. Both conserved end residues are part of each CDR3. The D gene is left open where the match is weak. Some rows have no size entry. The others give once, few or many, or a class for an expanded clone.

V gene,D gene,clone size,J gene,CDR3 protein,CDR3 DNA
TRBV6-5,-,-,TRBJ1-1,CASSYSTRVNTEAFF,TGTGCCAGCAGTTACTCGACCAGGGTAAACACTGAAGCTTTCTTT
TRBV7-6,-,once,TRBJ1-2,CATSPTGLTNYGYTF,TGTGCCACCTCCCCCACAGGGCTGACTAACTATGGCTACACCTTC
TRBV7-2,-,once,TRBJ2-5,CASNGGVGETQYF,TGTGCCAGCAACGGAGGGGTCGGGGAGACCCAGTACTTC
TRBV14,-,-,TRBJ1-2,CASSQDVGKPNYGYTF,TGTGCCAGCAGCCAAGATGTTGGCAAGCCCAACTATGGCTACACCTTC
TRBV28,-,-,TRBJ2-3,CASSSHLGIAPTDTQYF,TGTGCCAGCAGTTCTCATTTAGGGATTGCACCCACAGATACGCAGTATTTT
TRBV5-4,-,-,TRBJ1-1,CASSLGIMGTEAFF,TGTGCCAGCAGCTTGGGGATAATGGGCACTGAAGCTTTCTTT
TRBV28,-,-,TRBJ2-7,CASRNLRDSTYEQYF,TGTGCCAGCAGGAACCTACGGGACTCTACCTACGAGCAGTACTTC
TRBV5-4,TRBD2,-,TRBJ2-3,CASSAGLAGVTDTQYF,TGTGCCAGCAGCGCGGGACTAGCGGGGGTCACAGATACGCAGTATTTT
TRBV6-5,TRBD1,-,TRBJ1-6,CASRQGAYNSPLHF,TGTGCCAGCAGGCAGGGGGCCTATAATTCACCCCTCCACTTT
TRBV7-2,-,-,TRBJ2-1,CASSLIGGANNEQFF,TGTGCCAGCAGCTTAATAGGGGGGGCCAACAATGAGCAGTTCTTC
TRBV29-1,-,-,TRBJ1-2,CSVGHSNYGYTF,TGCAGCGTTGGGCACAGCAACTATGGCTACACCTTC
TRBV2,-,-,TRBJ2-1,CASRAWDEQFF,TGTGCCAGCAGAGCCTGGGATGAGCAGTTCTTC
TRBV27,TRBD1,-,TRBJ1-5,CASIKPTEAQGTAIGWAQHF,TGTGCCAGCATCAAACCCACAGAGGCCCAAGGGACAGCCATAGGGTGGGCCCAGCATTTT
TRBV15,TRBD1,-,TRBJ2-1,CATSRPRTGRRDLLYNEQFF,TGTGCCACCAGCAGACCTAGGACAGGTAGACGCGACCTCCTTTACAATGAGCAGTTCTTC
TRBV7-2,-,few,TRBJ1-4,CASSLSRGRGTNEKLFF,TGTGCCAGCAGCTTATCGCGGGGGCGGGGGACTAATGAAAAACTGTTTTTT
TRBV3-1/TRBV3-2,TRBD2,-,TRBJ2-1,CASSQGLAGVSEQFF,TGTGCCAGCAGCCAAGGGCTAGCGGGAGTCAGTGAGCAGTTCTTC
TRBV27,-,-,TRBJ1-1,CASSFRGLTEAFF,TGTGCCAGCAGTTTTAGAGGGCTGACTGAAGCTTTCTTT
TRBV7-3,TRBD1,-,TRBJ2-5,CASSLLGQGEETQYF,TGTGCCAGCAGCCTCTTGGGACAGGGGGAAGAGACCCAGTACTTC
TRBV7-8,-,-,TRBJ2-5,CASSLKGETQYF,TGTGCCAGCAGCTTAAAGGGCGAGACCCAGTACTTC
TRBV2,-,-,TRBJ2-7,CASSVSEQYF,TGTGCCAGCAGTGTCAGCGAGCAGTACTTC
TRBV6-1,TRBD1,-,TRBJ1-2,CASSEGGQVDYTF,TGTGCCAGCAGTGAAGGGGGACAGGTTGACTACACCTTC
TRBV11-3,TRBD1,once,TRBJ2-3,CASSALRGDTQYF,TGTGCCAGCAGCGCCCTCAGGGGGGATACGCAGTATTTT
TRBV28,TRBD1,-,TRBJ1-5,CASSSVPGQGGQPQHF,TGTGCCAGCAGTTCCGTCCCGGGACAGGGTGGGCAGCCCCAGCATTTT
TRBV6-5,-,-,TRBJ2-7,CASSYDSLGSYEQYF,TGTGCCAGCAGTTACGACTCCCTAGGATCCTACGAGCAGTACTTC